This note documents a single T cell receptor beta chain sequence. This sample is part of a study of T-cell reconstitution after alpha-beta-depleted transplantation in children. A library of TCRbeta sequences, prepared with unique molecular identifiers, was generated. TCRdb passed the PCR reads through MiXCR, listing each CDR3 protein once. The sample includes approximately 980,000 distinct CDR3 sequences, 25% to 30% of them seen just once. The CDR3 runs to 15 residues. Trimming shortened V by 1 base and J by 1 base, and 11 bases separated the two germline ends. The sample in question was PBMCs, mostly from graft donor cells, obtained 360 days after TCRalphabeta/CD19-depleted stem cell transplant. The chain uses TRBV12-3 or TRBV12-4 and TRBJ2-7; unclear D gene. The source of this sequence is a boy under three years old who had a stem cell transplant for SCID, so the T cells may come from the graft donor. The CDR3, as DNA: TGTGCCAGCAGTTTAGACCCTCTTAGGTCCTACGAGCAGTACTTC. This gives the protein CASSLDPLRSYEQYF.